These 16 T cell receptor beta chains were sequenced from one sample in a study of T cell responses to AZD1222 COVID-19 vaccine. Sequencing used immunoSEQ multiplex PCR; TCRdb keeps in-frame clones, though not all of them. The sample has under 100,000 clones, approximately 85% seen once. Here the sequenced sample was peripheral blood, taken 28 days after the second AZD1222 dose. Receptors were obtained from an adult who received the AZD1222 COVID-19 vaccine.

The rearrangement uses TRBV27 and TRBJ1-6; 7 bases match TRBD1. The trim removed 2 bases at V and 2 bases at J, leaving 9 bases unmatched. The CDR3 extends over 18 amino acids. CDR1 and CDR2 from the germline V gene are MNHEY and SMNVEV (reference sequence). The DNA for the CDR3 is TGTGCCAGCAGTTTAGCCCTCAGGGGGGTTACCTATAATTCACCCCTCCACTTT. Its protein product is CASSLALRGVTYNSPLHF.

The chain couples TRBV27 to TRBJ2-7; a weak D match, TRBD1 (6 bases). The V and J ends lost 1 base and 0 bases respectively, with 10 bases between them. Per the germline V gene, CDR1 is MNHEY and CDR2 is SMNVEV (reference sequence). This CDR3 has 15 residues. The CDR3 DNA follows: TGTGCCAGCAGTTTATATCAAGGGGGCTCCTACGAGCAGTACTTC. It yields the protein CASSLYQGGSYEQYF.

V usage is TRBV3-1 (or the pseudogene TRBV3-2) and J usage is TRBJ1-3; TRBD1 aligns across 7 bases. The CDR3 loop spans 14 amino acids. The V gene's germline CDR1 is LGHDT and CDR2 YNNKEL (reference sequence). Trimming cost V 4 bases and J 0 bases; bases outside gene matches: 0. The CDR3 sequence is CASSPGGSGNTIYF. The CDR3 bases are TGTGCCAGCAGCCCAGGGGGCTCTGGAAACACCATATATTTT.

The chain is built from TRBV18 and TRBJ2-5; no clear D gene. The germline V gene has CDR1 KGHSH and CDR2 LQKENI. The CDR3 extends over 11 amino acids. Trimming left V 8 bases short and J 4 bases short, with 8 bases between. The CDR3 bases are TGTGCCAGCCAAAAATTAGAGACCCAGTACTTC. Amino acid sequence: CASQKLETQYF.

The chain recombines TRBV9 with TRBJ2-1; 7 nucleotides align to TRBD1. This CDR3 is 14 amino acids long. J gave up 5 bases and V 0 bases, and 2 bases lay outside the gene matches. Germline lookup yields CDR1 SGDLS and CDR2 YYNGEE. The CDR3 DNA reads as TGTGCCAGCAGCGTAGGACAGGGAGACAATGAGCAGTTCTTC. It is translated as CASSVGQGDNEQFF.

The CDR3 protein is CASSLSTQGTEKLFF. CDR3 coding DNA: TGTGCCAGCAGTTTATCGACCCAGGGAACGGAAAAACTGTTTTTT. The chain recombines TRBV27 with TRBJ1-4, with D tentatively TRBD1 (5 bases). The CDR3 contains 15 residues. The germline CDR1 and CDR2 sequences are MNHEY and SMNVEV (reference sequence). Trimming took 0 bases from V and 8 from J, leaving 13 bases between them.

This clone was seen a single time. The V gene is TRBV7-2, the J gene TRBJ2-1; D uncertain. Germline V gene sequence: CDR1 SGHTA, CDR2 FQGNSA. The V gene lost 1 base and the J gene lost 7 bases, with 14 bases spanning the gap. The CDR3 is 15 residues long. CDR3 coding DNA: TGTGCCAGCAGCTTAGGAGGTGTAGGGAAGAATGAGCAGTTCTTC. Its protein is CASSLGGVGKNEQFF.

V usage is TRBV4-3 and J usage is TRBJ2-3; tentative D call: TRBD1 (6 bases). The V gene's germline CDR1 is LGHNA and CDR2 YSLEER. V lost 5 bases, J lost 4 bases, and 10 bases lay in between. This CDR3 region has 13 residues. The CDR3 DNA follows: TGCGCCAGCAGCTCACAGGGCCCAGATACGCAGTATTTT. Translated, it gives CASSSQGPDTQYF.

The J gene is TRBJ2-1, the V gene TRBV7-9, with 10 positions matching TRBD1. Germline CDR1 is SEHNR and CDR2 is FQNEAQ (reference sequence). The CDR3 contains 16 residues. J gave up 2 bases and V 5 bases, and 6 bases lay outside the gene matches. The CDR3 spells CASSLGTGDTYNEQFF. CDR3 sequence (DNA): TGTGCCAGCAGCCTAGGGACAGGGGACACCTACAATGAGCAGTTCTTC.

This rearrangement joins TRBV19 to TRBJ2-7; 7 nucleotides agree with TRBD1. Trimming at V came to 3 bases and at J to 6 bases, leaving 11 bases not matched to a gene. The CDR3 spans 15 residues. Germline V gives CDR1 LNHDA, CDR2 SQIVND (reference sequence). The CDR3 reads CASSIRTGERFEQYF. Here the CDR3 DNA reads TGTGCCAGTAGTATCCGGACAGGCGAAAGATTCGAGCAGTACTTC.

The table lists this clone with a count of one. The genes are TRBV6-6 and TRBJ1-1; 12 positions agree with TRBD1. The V gene's germline CDR1 is MNHNY and CDR2 SVGAGI (reference sequence). V lost 5 bases, J lost 11 bases, and 3 bases stayed unmatched. The CDR3 sequence is 12 residues long. CDR3 loop: CASSRDRGRAFF. CDR3 DNA: TGTGCCAGCAGTAGGGACAGGGGGCGTGCTTTCTTT.

In this sample, this clone turned up once. V is TRBV19 and J is TRBJ1-5; 7 positions agree with TRBD1. J lost 3 bases, V lost 3 bases, and 5 bases had no gene match. The CDR3 is 15 amino acids. The germline V gene encodes CDR1 LNHDA and CDR2 SQIVND (reference sequence). CDR3 nucleotides: TGTGCCAGTAGTATTGGACAGGCCCCCAATCAGCCCCAGCATTTT. Translating gives CASSIGQAPNQPQHF. The entire variable domain, with the rest obtained from reference TRBV19 and TRBJ1-5, is as follows: DGGITQSPKYLFRKEGQNVTLSCEQNLNHDAMYWYRQDPGQGLRLIYYSQIVNDFQKGDIAEGYSVSREKKESFPLTVTSAQKNPTAFYLCASSIGQAPNQPQHFGDGTRLSIL.

The chain carries TRBV7-8 and TRBJ1-3; D remains ambiguous. Germline V gene data show CDR1 as SGHVS and CDR2 as FQNEAQ. The V and J ends lost 5 bases and 2 bases respectively, with 4 bases between them. This CDR3 is built from 12 residues. This CDR3 is CASSRPGNTIYF. The CDR3 bases are TGTGCCAGCAGCCGCCCTGGAAACACCATATATTTT.

This sequence joins TRBV10-3 and TRBJ2-3, with 7 bases identical to TRBD1. Looked up from germline, CDR1 is ENHRY and CDR2 is SYGVKD. V trimming: 4 bases; J trimming: 2 bases; junction bases outside the gene matches: 3. This CDR3 region has 14 residues. The CDR3 here is CAISGGQHTDTQYF. CDR3 bases: TGTGCCATCAGTGGGGGACAGCACACAGATACGCAGTATTTT.

The V call is TRBV28, the J call TRBJ2-7; D perhaps matches TRBD1 (5 bases). V lost 2 bases to trimming and J lost 0 bases, with 11 bases between them. Germline V gene lookup returns CDR1 MDHEN and CDR2 SYDVKM. The CDR3 is 15 amino acids. In DNA, the CDR3 is TGTGCCAGCAGTTTAGTACAGGCCGGCTCCTACGAGCAGTACTTC. Translated, it gives CASSLVQAGSYEQYF.

The chain carries TRBV19 and TRBJ1-2; D is possibly TRBD1 (5 bases). Trimming took off 1 base at V and 4 bases at J, with 10 bases between the two ends. Germline values: CDR1 LNHDA, CDR2 SQIVND (reference sequence). This CDR3 has 14 amino acids. This chain's CDR3 is CASSIAAGSYGYTF. DNA of the CDR3: TGTGCCAGTAGTATAGCAGCAGGGAGCTATGGCTACACCTTC. The full variable domain, rest sourced from reference TRBV19 and TRBJ1-2, is DGGITQSPKYLFRKEGQNVTLSCEQNLNHDAMYWYRQDPGQGLRLIYYSQIVNDFQKGDIAEGYSVSREKKESFPLTVTSAQKNPTAFYLCASSIAAGSYGYTFGSGTRLTVV.